This T cell receptor (beta chain) is from a study of molecular identifiers for immune sequencing clone quantification. This clonotype showed up just a few times. Its antigen is unidentified. TCRdb passed the PCR reads through MiXCR, listing each CDR3 protein once. The table includes approximately 500,000 distinct CDR3 sequences, 20% to 25% detected once. Study observations and caveats: Barcode-sharing identical TCR molecules could underestimate highly expanded clone sizes.

Isolation of naive CD8 T cells was achieved by sorting on a CD8+CD4-CCR7+CD45RA+ phenotype. The TCR sequence derives from a human donor in good health. Some libraries in this study had Jurkat cell RNA spiked in. Sequenced material: naive CD8+ T cells from blood, with Jurkat cell RNA spiked in. As to subset: FACS-sorted CD8+CD4-CCR7+CD45RA+ naive T cells.

Written as DNA, the CDR3 is TGTGCCAGCAGCTTAGAAGTGAGGTATAATTCACCCCTCCACTTT. Encoded protein: CASSLEVRYNSPLHF. The chain is built from TRBV7-9 and TRBJ1-6; D remains unclear. V lost 1 base, J lost 4 bases, and 8 bases lay in between. This CDR3 has 15 amino acids. Per germline, CDR1 SEHNR and CDR2 FQNEAQ (reference sequence).